This is a list of T cell receptor beta chains from one sample in a study of T cells after yellow fever vaccination. TCRdb re-called the 5' RACE reads with MiXCR, one entry per CDR3 protein. Among fewer than 500,000 distinct CDR3 sequences, approximately 18% were seen once, and the ten largest hold 15% to 20%. This material consisted of PBMCs, taken before the yellow fever booster vaccination. These receptors all stem from a man aged 18 to 35 who received the YFV17D yellow fever vaccine. CDR3s include the opening cysteine and the closing phenylalanine or tryptophan. The D gene is left open where the match is weak. Not every row has a clone size; where given, it reads once, few, many or a size class.

V: TRBV5-1
J: TRBJ2-1
size: .
D: TRBD2
CDR3: CASSTGGTSYNEQFF
DNA: TGCGCCAGCAGTACCGGAGGGACTAGTTACAATGAGCAGTTCTTC

V: TRBV3-1
J: TRBJ2-1
size: few
D: TRBD2
CDR3: CASSYFGSGAYNEQFF
DNA: TGTGCCAGCAGCTACTTTGGCAGCGGGGCCTACAATGAGCAGTTCTTC

V: TRBV7-2
J: TRBJ1-2
size: .
D: .
CDR3: CASSRRSGDTGYTF
DNA: TGTGCCAGCAGCCGACGGTCAGGGGATACAGGCTACACCTTC

V: TRBV6-6
J: TRBJ2-2
size: .
D: TRBD1
CDR3: CASLIGTERGELFF
DNA: TGTGCCAGCCTCATTGGGACAGAACGCGGGGAGCTGTTTTTT

V: TRBV18
J: TRBJ2-7
size: .
D: .
CDR3: CASSPKGGGGYEQYF
DNA: TGTGCCAGCTCACCCAAAGGAGGGGGAGGCTACGAGCAGTACTTC

V: TRBV20-1
J: TRBJ1-1
size: once
D: .
CDR3: CSALPGQF
DNA: TGCAGTGCCTTACCGGGCCAATTT

V: TRBV7-2
J: TRBJ2-5
size: few
D: .
CDR3: CASSTRRTVQETQYF
DNA: TGTGCCAGCAGCACCAGACGGACCGTCCAAGAGACCCAGTACTTC

V: TRBV5-1
J: TRBJ1-2
size: few
D: TRBD1
CDR3: CASSSQSTGSGYTF
DNA: TGCGCCAGCAGCTCACAGTCGACAGGGAGTGGCTACACCTTC

V: TRBV29-1
J: TRBJ1-1
size: once
D: .
CDR3: CSLGLPSAEAFF
DNA: TGCAGCTTGGGACTCCCGTCCGCTGAAGCTTTCTTT

V: TRBV6-6
J: TRBJ2-2
size: many
D: TRBD2
CDR3: CASSSGGPGELFF
DNA: TGTGCCAGCAGTTCGGGGGGACCCGGGGAGCTGTTTTTT

V: TRBV12-3/TRBV12-4
J: TRBJ1-1
size: few
D: TRBD1
CDR3: CASSATGQTEAFF
DNA: TGTGCCAGCAGTGCGACAGGGCAGACTGAAGCTTTCTTT

V: TRBV7-2
J: TRBJ2-7
size: .
D: TRBD1
CDR3: CASSPLGQGRRYEQYF
DNA: TGTGCCAGCAGCCCTCTGGGACAGGGGCGCCGTTACGAGCAGTACTTC

V: TRBV9
J: TRBJ2-5
size: .
D: .
CDR3: CASQGGDETQYF
DNA: TGTGCCAGCCAGGGCGGGGATGAGACCCAGTACTTC

V: TRBV10-2
J: TRBJ2-5
size: .
D: .
CDR3: CASSERQGGTQYF
DNA: TGCGCCAGCAGTGAGCGGCAGGGTGGGACCCAGTACTTC

V: TRBV7-9
J: TRBJ1-6
size: .
D: .
CDR3: CASSSEQGSPLHF
DNA: TGTGCCAGCAGCTCCGAACAGGGCTCACCCCTCCACTTT

V: TRBV20-1
J: TRBJ1-1
size: .
D: .
CDR3: CSTDGRMNTEAFF
DNA: TGCAGTACGGACGGACGTATGAACACTGAAGCTTTCTTT

V: TRBV10-3
J: TRBJ2-2
size: few
D: TRBD1
CDR3: CAMRTGTAGELFF
DNA: TGTGCCATGCGTACCGGGACAGCCGGGGAGCTGTTTTTT

V: TRBV12-3/TRBV12-4
J: TRBJ1-6
size: .
D: TRBD1
CDR3: CASRITGGAYNSPLHF
DNA: TGTGCCAGCAGGATCACAGGGGGAGCCTATAATTCACCCCTCCACTTT

V: TRBV30
J: TRBJ2-5
size: .
D: .
CDR3: CAPRTVLDQETQYF
DNA: TGTGCCCCACGGACAGTACTGGACCAAGAGACCCAGTACTTC

V: TRBV9
J: TRBJ1-1
size: .
D: .
CDR3: CASSSEDGYTEAFF
DNA: TGTGCCAGCAGCTCTGAGGACGGATACACTGAAGCTTTCTTT

V: TRBV7-3
J: TRBJ2-4
size: few
D: .
CDR3: CASSLNTGNIQYF
DNA: TGTGCCAGCAGCTTAAATACGGGGAACATTCAGTACTTC

V: TRBV2
J: TRBJ2-1
size: .
D: .
CDR3: CASSSQGSSNNEQFF
DNA: TGTGCCAGCAGCTCGCAAGGTAGCTCAAACAATGAGCAGTTCTTC

V: TRBV24-1
J: TRBJ2-1
size: .
D: TRBD2
CDR3: CATSEAGGGNEQFF
DNA: TGTGCCACCAGTGAGGCGGGGGGTGGGAATGAGCAGTTCTTC

V: TRBV27
J: TRBJ1-4
size: few
D: .
CDR3: CASSVGSRDEKLFF
DNA: TGTGCCAGCAGTGTAGGATCGAGGGATGAAAAACTGTTTTTT

V: TRBV6-5
J: TRBJ2-3
size: .
D: .
CDR3: CASSYNSDFTDTQYF
DNA: TGTGCCAGCAGTTACAACAGCGATTTCACAGATACGCAGTATTTT

V: TRBV4-3
J: TRBJ2-1
size: many
D: .
CDR3: CASSLRGTSGNEQFF
DNA: TGCGCCAGCAGCCTCCGGGGAACCTCGGGCAATGAGCAGTTCTTC

V: TRBV9
J: TRBJ2-1
size: few
D: TRBD1
CDR3: CASSLYPGTDPKQFF
DNA: TGTGCCAGCAGTTTATACCCGGGGACAGACCCCAAACAGTTCTTC

V: TRBV12-3/TRBV12-4
J: TRBJ2-1
size: few
D: TRBD2
CDR3: CASTQLAGTYNEQFF
DNA: TGTGCCAGCACTCAACTAGCGGGGACCTACAATGAGCAGTTCTTC

V: TRBV6-2/TRBV6-3
J: TRBJ2-3
size: .
D: TRBD2
CDR3: CASSYPQSGGTDTQYF
DNA: TGTGCCAGCAGTTATCCCCAGAGCGGGGGCACAGATACGCAGTATTTT

V: TRBV6-1
J: TRBJ2-5
size: few
D: .
CDR3: CASSPLASETQYF
DNA: TGTGCCAGCAGTCCCTTGGCGTCGGAGACCCAGTACTTC

V: TRBV5-5
J: TRBJ1-2
size: .
D: TRBD1
CDR3: CASSTGTGRGYTF
DNA: TGTGCCAGCAGCACAGGGACAGGGCGCGGCTACACCTTC

V: TRBV20-1
J: TRBJ2-7
size: .
D: .
CDR3: CSARELYVGTYEQYF
DNA: TGCAGTGCTAGAGAGCTCTATGTAGGAACCTACGAGCAGTACTTC

V: TRBV29-1
J: TRBJ2-1
size: .
D: .
CDR3: CSVEAPGNNEQFF
DNA: TGCAGCGTTGAAGCTCCAGGGAATAATGAGCAGTTCTTC

V: TRBV15
J: TRBJ2-7
size: many
D: .
CDR3: CATSRDPGTAYEQYF
DNA: TGTGCCACCAGCAGAGATCCAGGGACCGCCTACGAGCAGTACTTC

V: TRBV2
J: TRBJ2-4
size: few
D: TRBD2
CDR3: CASKERWAGGQRLAKNIQYF
DNA: TGTGCCAGCAAGGAGCGCTGGGCGGGGGGACAACGGCTAGCCAAAAACATTCAGTACTTC